A single sample is the source of the 6 T cell receptor beta chains below, sequenced in a study of beta chain features in type 1 diabetes. Study conclusions and caveats: Within each of all four CD4+ subsets, Type 1 diabetes patients had TCRB CDR3s that were moderately but significantly shorter.

No cognate antigen is known for these TCRs. The investigators reverse transcribed all of the isolated RNA, so they sequenced expressed TCRB transcripts. Method: immunoSEQ multiplex PCR; TCRdb's copy keeps in-frame clones and lacks some. The table records 140,000 or so clones, about 12% of them present only once. The material sequenced was central memory CD4+ T cells from blood. The receptors were sampled from a man in his late teens or twenties with type 1 diabetes.

This clone came up a few times. CDR3 bases: TGTGCCAGCAGTTACTCGGCAGGGGGTTGGACAGATACGCAGTATTTT. Residues: CASSYSAGGWTDTQYF. The V call is TRBV6-6, the J call TRBJ2-3, with TRBD1 matching over 7 bases. This CDR3 comprises 16 residues. The germline V gene encodes CDR1 MNHNY and CDR2 SVGAGI (reference sequence). Losses at the gene ends were 0 bases for V and 3 bases for J; bases not matched to a gene: 6.

The chain employs TRBV7-9 and TRBJ1-1; D gene unclear. V lost 5 bases and J lost 6, with 13 bases in between. The CDR3 runs to 13 residues. Germline V gives CDR1 SEHNR, CDR2 FQNEAQ (reference sequence). The CDR3 loop is CASSPVPGPEAFF. In nucleotides, the CDR3 is TGTGCCAGCAGCCCCGTACCGGGCCCTGAAGCTTTCTTT.

A few counts support this clone. The sample carries other DNA sequences with the same CDR3. The V call is TRBV7-3, the J call TRBJ2-1; D gene uncertain. Trimming removed 5 bases from V and 5 bases from J, with 4 bases in between. The length of the CDR3 is 11 residues. CDR1 is SGHTA, CDR2 FQGTGA, per germline. The CDR3 region has the DNA TGTGCCAGCAGCCTCGACAATGAGCAGTTCTTC. Its protein is CASSLDNEQFF.

This clone was counted between two and nine times. The chain links TRBV28 to TRBJ1-4; 9 bases align to TRBD1. The germline V gene has CDR1 MDHEN and CDR2 SYDVKM. There are 12 residues in the CDR3. Trimming cost V 8 bases and J 5 bases; bases outside gene matches: 0. The DNA of the CDR3 is TGTGCCAGCGGGACAGGGAATGAAAAACTGTTTTTT. Translation gives CASGTGNEKLFF.

A few counts support this clone. The CDR3 region is CASSSQGWEETQYF. CDR3 nucleotides: TGTGCCAGCAGCTCCCAGGGCTGGGAGGAGACCCAGTACTTC. This chain joins TRBV11-1 and TRBJ2-5; D is perhaps TRBD1 or TRBD2 (5 bases each). This CDR3 comprises 14 residues. V lost 4 bases and J lost 5, with 14 bases in between. Germline-derived CDR1 and CDR2 are SGHAT and FQDESV (reference sequence).

The J gene is TRBJ2-5, the V gene TRBV4-2; D might be TRBD1 or TRBD2, each matching 5 bases. V dropped 4 bases and J dropped 4 bases, with 19 bases sitting between them. The CDR3 is made up of 16 amino acids. The germline V gene encodes CDR1 LGHNA and CDR2 YNFKEQ. The CDR3 protein is CASSPYTVGVGETQYF. The CDR3 DNA is TGTGCCAGCAGCCCCTACACCGTGGGGGTTGGAGAGACCCAGTACTTC.